The T cell receptor beta chain under discussion was sequenced for a study of T cell responses to AZD1222 COVID-19 vaccine. Study-wide points: The repertoires were collected only after the peak T cell response. The donor group comprised mostly white British people and more females; the analysis possibly underestimated clonal diversity.

As regards this clone: The target antigen is unknown.

Germline assignment: CDR1 KGHSH and CDR2 LQKENI. With V trimmed by 4 bases and J by 4 bases, 3 bases remained unmatched. CDR3 length: 14 residues. Second-dose schedules of about 4 or about 12 weeks were combined. This table comes from immunoSEQ multiplex PCR, and its TCRdb copy is limited to in-frame clones, with some not included. The sample lists 150,000 to 200,000 clones, roughly nine tenths occurring once. This chain links TRBV18 with TRBJ2-2; 7 bases match TRBD2. This sequence originates from an adult who received the AZD1222 COVID-19 vaccine. This material consisted of peripheral blood, taken 28 days after the second AZD1222 dose. For the CDR3, the DNA is TGTGCCAGCTCACTGTTAGCGGGCACCGGGGAGCTGTTTTTT. Its translation is CASSLLAGTGELFF. The full variable domain, with the rest looked up from reference TRBV18 and TRBJ2-2, is NAGVMQNPRHLVRRRGQEARLRCSPMKGHSHVYWYRQLPEEGLKFMVYLQKENIIDESGMPKERFSAEFPKEGPSILRIQQVVRGDSAAYFCASSLLAGTGELFFGEGSRLTVL.